This TCR beta chain was sequenced in a study of T cells in Graves' hyperthyroidism and ophthalmopathy. Per germline, CDR1 MNHNS and CDR2 SASEGT. V shed 1 base, J shed 7 bases, and the junction held 9 bases outside the gene matches. The CDR3 runs 16 residues. TCR beta CDR3 region amplification was performed from RNA transcripts. When the TCR CDR3 underwent first-round RT-PCR, the HTBI primer set was used. In TCRdb, the multiplex PCR reads were re-called with MiXCR into one record per CDR3 protein. This table holds 250,000 to 400,000 distinct CDR3 sequences, about 13% found once. This clonotype appeared many times.

This TCR came from a woman in her thirties or forties with Graves' ophthalmopathy. The chain joins TRBV6-1 to TRBJ2-1; 8 nucleotides align to TRBD2. Sequenced material: blood. This CDR3 reads CASSEVKGLGGNEQFF. DNA of the CDR3: TGTGCCAGCAGTGAAGTAAAGGGACTAGGGGGGAATGAGCAGTTCTTC.